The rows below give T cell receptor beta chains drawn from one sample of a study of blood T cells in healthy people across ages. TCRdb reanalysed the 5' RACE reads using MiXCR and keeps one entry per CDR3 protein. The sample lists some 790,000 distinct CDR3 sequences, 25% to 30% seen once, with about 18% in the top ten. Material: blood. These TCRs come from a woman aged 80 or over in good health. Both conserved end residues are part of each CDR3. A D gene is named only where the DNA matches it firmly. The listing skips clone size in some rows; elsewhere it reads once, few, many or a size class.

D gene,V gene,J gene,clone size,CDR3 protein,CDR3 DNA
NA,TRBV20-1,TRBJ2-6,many,CSARAPGRNTGANVLTF,TGCAGTGCTAGAGCCCCAGGGAGAAACACTGGGGCCAACGTCCTGACTTTC
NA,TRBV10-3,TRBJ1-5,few,CAISEDRNDQPQHF,TGTGCCATCAGCGAAGACAGGAACGATCAGCCCCAGCATTTT
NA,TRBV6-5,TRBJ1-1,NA,CASRSRPDTEAFF,TGTGCCAGCAGATCCAGGCCCGACACTGAAGCTTTCTTT
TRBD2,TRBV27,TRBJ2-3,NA,CASSLSIEPSGLAGGTSTDTQYF,TGTGCCAGCAGTTTATCGATAGAGCCCTCTGGACTAGCGGGAGGAACTAGCACAGATACGCAGTATTTT
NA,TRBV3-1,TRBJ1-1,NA,CASSQWDGPTEAFF,TGTGCCAGCAGCCAATGGGACGGCCCCACTGAAGCTTTCTTT
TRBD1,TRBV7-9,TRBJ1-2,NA,CASSLGLGGEGYTF,TGTGCCAGCAGCTTAGGGTTAGGGGGCGAAGGCTACACCTTC
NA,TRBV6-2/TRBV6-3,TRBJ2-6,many,CASSRQPVGAGANVLTF,TGTGCCAGCAGTAGACAGCCGGTAGGGGCTGGGGCCAACGTCCTGACTTTC
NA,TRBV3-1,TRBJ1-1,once,CASSQLSSGGEAFF,TGTGCCAGCAGCCAGCTCTCATCGGGGGGAGAAGCTTTCTTT
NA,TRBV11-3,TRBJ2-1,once,CASSLLGGSSQETQFF,TGTGCCAGCAGCCTACTAGGCGGCAGCTCCCAAGAGACCCAGTTCTTC
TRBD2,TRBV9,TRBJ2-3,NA,CASSVSGGSSTDTQYF,TGTGCCAGCAGCGTTAGCGGGGGGTCTAGCACAGATACGCAGTATTTT
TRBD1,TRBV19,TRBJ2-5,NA,CASGTGGNQETQYF,TGTGCCAGTGGGACAGGGGGAAACCAAGAGACCCAGTACTTC
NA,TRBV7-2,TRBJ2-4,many,CASLLEGANIQYF,TGTGCCAGTTTATTGGAGGGGGCTAACATTCAGTACTTC
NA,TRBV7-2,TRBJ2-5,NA,CASSPAAGQETQYF,TGTGCCAGCAGCCCTGCGGCAGGGCAAGAGACCCAGTACTTC
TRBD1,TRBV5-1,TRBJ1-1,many,CASNPGTGGRTEAFF,TGCGCCAGTAACCCCGGGACAGGGGGCCGGACTGAAGCTTTCTTT
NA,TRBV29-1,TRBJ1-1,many,CSVGGGKNTEAFF,TGCAGCGTGGGGGGAGGGAAGAACACTGAAGCTTTCTTT
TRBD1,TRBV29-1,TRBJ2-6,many,CSVGNRGTGANVLTF,TGCAGCGTTGGGAACAGGGGGACGGGGGCCAACGTCCTGACTTTC
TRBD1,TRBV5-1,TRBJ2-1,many,CASSLTGGREEQFF,TGCGCCAGCAGCTTAACAGGGGGCCGAGAGGAGCAGTTCTTC
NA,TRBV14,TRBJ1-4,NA,CASSPGLGTVNEKRFF,TGTGCCAGCAGCCCCGGCCTCGGGACCGTGAATGAAAAACGGTTTTTT
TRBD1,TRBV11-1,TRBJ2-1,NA,CAGSFDRGTYNEQFF,TGTGCCGGCAGCTTCGACAGGGGAACTTACAATGAGCAGTTCTTC
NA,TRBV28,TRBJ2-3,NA,CASSPSGRTDAQYF,TGTGCCAGCAGTCCCAGTGGGCGCACGGATGCGCAGTATTTT
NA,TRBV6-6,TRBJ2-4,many,CASSNSQGAQNIQYF,TGTGCCAGCAGTAACTCGCAGGGAGCGCAAAACATTCAGTACTTC
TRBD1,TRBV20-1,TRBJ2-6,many,CSAPTGSGANVLTF,TGCAGTGCGCCGACAGGGTCTGGGGCCAACGTCCTGACTTTC
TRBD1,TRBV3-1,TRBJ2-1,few,CASSLGTGSFF,TGTGCCAGCAGCCTAGGGACAGGGTCGTTCTTC
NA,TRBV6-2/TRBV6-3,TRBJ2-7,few,CASSYEAGYEQYF,TGTGCCAGCAGTTACGAGGCAGGCTACGAGCAGTACTTC
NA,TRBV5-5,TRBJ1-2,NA,CACSLVGYGYTF,TGTGCCTGCAGCTTGGTGGGGTATGGCTACACCTTC
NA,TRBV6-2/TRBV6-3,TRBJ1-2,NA,CASSSTDRAGSYDYTF,TGTGCCAGCAGTTCGACAGACCGGGCAGGATCCTATGACTACACCTTC